The 17 T cell receptor beta chains below all came from one sample that was sequenced in a study of cytomegalovirus exposure and HLA in healthy donors. The PCR had 60 Vbeta and 13 Jbeta primers. Profiling relied on immunoSEQ multiplex PCR, and the TCRdb table lists in-frame clones only, not all of them. The sample has tens of thousands of clones; about two thirds are singletons. Material for sequencing was PBMCs. All receptors derive from a middle-aged woman in good health and CMV-seropositive.

The chain is built from TRBV6-1 and TRBJ2-7; a weak D match, TRBD2 (5 bases). Between the trimmed V and J ends, which lost 7 bases and 7 bases, there was a span of 23 bases. CDR1 MNHNS and CDR2 SASEGT come from the germline V gene. CDR3 length equals 15 residues. The CDR3 sequence is CASTLRARLGEEQYF. The CDR3 DNA is TGTGCCAGCACTCTACGGGCCAGACTGGGAGAGGAGCAGTACTTC.

The V call is TRBV2, the J call TRBJ2-1; TRBD1 aligns across 8 bases. In germline, CDR1 is SNHLY, CDR2 FYNNEI. V shed 0 bases and J 7 bases; nucleotides not matched to a gene: 8. The CDR3 has 16 residues. This CDR3 is CASSEAVGTGQNEQFF. The CDR3 region has the DNA TGTGCCAGCAGTGAAGCGGTGGGGACAGGTCAAAATGAGCAGTTCTTC.

J is TRBJ2-7 and V is TRBV5-6; 7 nucleotides line up with TRBD1. Germline values: CDR1 SGHDT, CDR2 YYEEEE. After removal of 4 bases from V and 0 bases from J, the junction contained 7 bases not matched to a gene. This CDR3 contains 15 residues. This chain's CDR3 is CASSQTGTSSYEQYF. CDR3 DNA: TGTGCCAGCAGCCAGACAGGGACGAGCTCCTACGAGCAGTACTTC.

This clone has a handful of counts. The genes are TRBV19 and TRBJ2-3, with D unresolved. Germline V gene data show CDR1 as LNHDA and CDR2 as SQIVND (reference sequence). CDR3 length: 12 amino acids. With 5 bases removed from V and 4 bases from J, the gap between germline ends came to 7 bases. The CDR3 bases are TGTGCCAGTAGTGCTATCCCAGATACGCAGTATTTT. Its protein is CASSAIPDTQYF.

J is TRBJ1-2 and V is TRBV9, with 7 bases fitting TRBD1. This CDR3 is 14 amino acids long. CDR1 and CDR2 (germline): SGDLS, YYNGEE. After removal of 5 bases from V and 2 bases from J, the junction contained 6 bases not matched to a gene. The DNA for the CDR3 is TGTGCCAGCAGGGGGGACAGCCGAAACTATGGCTACACCTTC. Its protein product is CASRGDSRNYGYTF.

V usage is TRBV2 and J usage is TRBJ1-5; D is possibly TRBD1 (6 bases). V shed 5 bases and J shed 6 bases, with 8 bases lying between them. Germline V gives CDR1 SNHLY, CDR2 FYNNEI. This CDR3 is built from 12 residues. The CDR3 is CASSQGRQPQHF. CDR3 coding DNA: TGTGCCAGCAGTCAGGGGCGTCAGCCCCAGCATTTT.

This sequence joins TRBV15 and TRBJ1-2; D ambiguous. V was clipped by 0 bases and J by 7 bases, with 6 bases between them. Germline V lookup: CDR1 LNHNV, CDR2 YYDKDF (reference sequence). The CDR3 covers 12 residues. The CDR3 region has the DNA TGTGCCACCAGCAGAGATGGCCGTGGCTACACCTTC. Its protein product is CATSRDGRGYTF.

V usage is TRBV5-1 and J usage is TRBJ1-2; TRBD1 aligns across 11 bases. CDR1 SGHRS and CDR2 YFSETQ come from the germline V gene. V was clipped by 4 bases and J by 6 bases; unmatched bases: 8. The CDR3 consists of 15 residues. CDR3 nucleotide sequence: TGCGCCAGCAGCGTAACCGGGACAGGGGGGGATGGCTACACCTTC. It codes for CASSVTGTGGDGYTF.

V is TRBV5-4 and J is TRBJ1-1, with D tentatively TRBD1 (6 bases). CDR3 length: 13 residues. With 4 bases removed from V and 6 bases from J, the gap between germline ends came to 13 bases. Looked up from germline, CDR1 is SGHNT and CDR2 is YYREEE (reference sequence). The CDR3: CASSLTGRPEAFF. The CDR3 bases are TGTGCCAGCAGCCTCACAGGGCGGCCTGAAGCTTTCTTT.

The chain has TRBV11-3 and TRBJ1-2; weak D call: TRBD1 (5 bases). The CDR3 contains 14 residues. The V end was cut by 0 bases, the J end by 5 bases, with 10 bases between. Germline V CDR1 and CDR2: SGHNT, YENEEA. CDR3 residues: CASSLEGTLYGYTF. CDR3 nucleotides: TGTGCCAGCAGCTTAGAAGGGACTCTATATGGCTACACCTTC. Using reference TRBV11-3 and TRBJ1-2 for the parts outside the CDR3, the full variable domain is EAGVVQSPRYKIIEKKQPVAFWCNPISGHNTLYWYLQNLGQGPELLIRYENEEAVDDSQLPKDRFSAERLKGVDSTLKIQPAELGDSAVYLCASSLEGTLYGYTFGSGTRLTVV.

Only a few counts were recorded for this clone. The V and J genes are TRBV10-3 and TRBJ1-2, with D perhaps matching TRBD1 (6 bases). Trimming removed 8 bases from V and 5 bases from J, with 27 bases in between. Germline CDR1 reads ENHRY; CDR2 reads SYGVKD. This CDR3 region has 17 residues. CDR3 DNA sequence: TGTGCCATCGGAACAGGGATCGGTCGACAACAGACATATGGCTACACCTTC. Residues: CAIGTGIGRQQTYGYTF.

The chain employs TRBV21-1 and TRBJ2-2; TRBD1 is taken as the D call from the table, unchecked against the DNA. TRBV21-1 is a pseudogene. CDR3 length: 15 amino acids. CDR3 in amino acids: CARRGQGRDTGELFF. In DNA form, the CDR3 reads TGTGCCAGGAGGGGACAGGGGAGGGACACCGGGGAGCTGTTTTTT.

The chain is built from TRBV11-3 and TRBJ2-1, with 8 nucleotides matching TRBD2. The germline V gene encodes CDR1 SGHNT and CDR2 YENEEA. This CDR3 region has 16 residues. With 5 bases clipped from V and 6 bases from J, the junction kept 12 bases outside the gene matches. The CDR3 region is CASSRRGGYESNEQFF. The CDR3 DNA reads as TGTGCCAGCAGCCGCCGGGGGGGCTATGAAAGCAATGAGCAGTTCTTC.

The rearrangement uses TRBV9 and TRBJ1-6, with TRBD1 matching over 8 bases. Trimming removed 0 bases from V and 8 bases from J; junction bases left unmatched: 4. In germline, CDR1 is SGDLS, CDR2 YYNGEE. The CDR3 contains 15 residues. In DNA, the CDR3 is TGTGCCAGCAGCGTAGTTTCACAGGGGGATTCACCCCTCCACTTT. This encodes CASSVVSQGDSPLHF.

In this sample, this clone turned up a few times. The chain employs TRBV19 and TRBJ1-6; 10 bases line up with TRBD1. This CDR3 comprises 17 residues. Unmatched junction bases numbered 10, after V lost 5 bases and J lost 6 bases. Germline V lookup: CDR1 LNHDA, CDR2 SQIVND (reference sequence). The CDR3 reads CASSAMTGGGINSPLHF. DNA of the CDR3: TGTGCCAGTAGTGCTATGACAGGGGGCGGAATTAATTCACCCCTCCACTTT.

This chain joins TRBV5-1 and TRBJ1-2; 9 bases agree with TRBD1. Germline values: CDR1 SGHRS, CDR2 YFSETQ. The length of the CDR3 is 16 residues. J gave up 7 bases and V 0 bases, and 10 bases lay outside the gene matches. This chain's CDR3 is CASSLETGGMNSGYTF. CDR3 bases: TGCGCCAGCAGCTTGGAAACAGGGGGCATGAATAGTGGCTACACCTTC. Together with reference TRBV5-1 and TRBJ1-2, the CDR3 gives the full variable domain: KAGVTQTPRYLIKTRGQQVTLSCSPISGHRSVSWYQQTPGQGLQFLFEYFSETQRNKGNFPGRFSGRQFSNSRSEMNVSTLELGDSALYLCASSLETGGMNSGYTFGSGTRLTVV.

The chain carries TRBV4-2 and TRBJ2-1; D might be TRBD2 (5 bases). This CDR3 is built from 17 residues. Germline V gives CDR1 LGHNA, CDR2 YNFKEQ. V was cut by 4 bases and J by 10 bases, with 26 bases left in between. The CDR3 reads CASSLPEEADFGGEQFF. For the CDR3, the DNA is TGTGCCAGCAGCCTCCCGGAGGAAGCGGATTTCGGTGGGGAGCAGTTCTTC.